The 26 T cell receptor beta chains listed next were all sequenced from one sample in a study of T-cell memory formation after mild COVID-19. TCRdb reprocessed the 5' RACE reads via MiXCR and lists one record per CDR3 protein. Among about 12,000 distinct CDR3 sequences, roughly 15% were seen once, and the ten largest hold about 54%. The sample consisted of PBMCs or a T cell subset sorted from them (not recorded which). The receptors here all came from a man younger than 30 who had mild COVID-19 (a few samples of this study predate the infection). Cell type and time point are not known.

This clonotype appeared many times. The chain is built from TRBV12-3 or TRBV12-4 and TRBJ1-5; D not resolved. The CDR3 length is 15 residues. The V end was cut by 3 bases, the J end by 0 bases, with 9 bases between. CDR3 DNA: TGTGCCAGCAGTTTGGGCTACGTTAGCAATCAGCCCCAGCATTTT. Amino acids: CASSLGYVSNQPQHF.

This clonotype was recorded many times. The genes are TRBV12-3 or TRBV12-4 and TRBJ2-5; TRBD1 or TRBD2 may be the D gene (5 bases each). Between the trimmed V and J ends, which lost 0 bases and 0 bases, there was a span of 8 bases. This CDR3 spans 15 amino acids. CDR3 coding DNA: TGTGCCAGCAGTTTAGCGTGGGGGAACCAAGAGACCCAGTACTTC. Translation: CASSLAWGNQETQYF.

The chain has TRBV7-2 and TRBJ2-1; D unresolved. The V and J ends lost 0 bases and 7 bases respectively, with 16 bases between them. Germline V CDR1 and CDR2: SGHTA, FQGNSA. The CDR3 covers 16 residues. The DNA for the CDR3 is TGTGCCAGCAGCTTAGCGCTTAGGGTATTGGGGAATGAGCAGTTCTTC. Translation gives CASSLALRVLGNEQFF.

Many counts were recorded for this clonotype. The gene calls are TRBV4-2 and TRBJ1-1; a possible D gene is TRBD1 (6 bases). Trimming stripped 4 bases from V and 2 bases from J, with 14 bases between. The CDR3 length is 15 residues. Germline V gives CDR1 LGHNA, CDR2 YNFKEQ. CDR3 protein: CASSRKEGVNTEAFF. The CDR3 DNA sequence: TGTGCCAGCAGCCGTAAGGAGGGGGTCAACACTGAAGCTTTCTTT.

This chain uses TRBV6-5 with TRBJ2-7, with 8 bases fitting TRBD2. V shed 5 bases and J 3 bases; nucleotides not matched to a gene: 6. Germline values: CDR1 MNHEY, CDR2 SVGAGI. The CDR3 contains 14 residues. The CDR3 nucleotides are TGTGCCAGCAGTATAGCGGGAAACCACTACGAGCAGTACTTC. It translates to CASSIAGNHYEQYF.

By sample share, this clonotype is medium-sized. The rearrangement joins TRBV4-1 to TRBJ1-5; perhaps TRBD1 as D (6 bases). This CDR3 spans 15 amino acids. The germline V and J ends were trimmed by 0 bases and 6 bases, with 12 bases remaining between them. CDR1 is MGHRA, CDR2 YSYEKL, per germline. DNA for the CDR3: TGCGCCAGCAGCCAAGATTCCGGGGGCAGTCAGCCCCAGCATTTT. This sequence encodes CASSQDSGGSQPQHF.

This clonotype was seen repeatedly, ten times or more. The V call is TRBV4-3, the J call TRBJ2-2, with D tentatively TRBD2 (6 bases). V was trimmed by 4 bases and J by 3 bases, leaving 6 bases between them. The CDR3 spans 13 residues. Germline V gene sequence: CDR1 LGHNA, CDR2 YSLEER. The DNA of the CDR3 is TGCGCCAGCAGCCGGGGGGACACCGGGGAGCTGTTTTTT. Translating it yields CASSRGDTGELFF.

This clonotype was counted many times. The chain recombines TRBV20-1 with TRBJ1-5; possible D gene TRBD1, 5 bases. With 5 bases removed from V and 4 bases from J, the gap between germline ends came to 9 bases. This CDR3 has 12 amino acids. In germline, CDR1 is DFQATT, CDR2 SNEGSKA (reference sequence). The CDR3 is CSAFDSNQPQHF. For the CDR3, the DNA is TGCAGTGCTTTCGACAGTAATCAGCCCCAGCATTTT.

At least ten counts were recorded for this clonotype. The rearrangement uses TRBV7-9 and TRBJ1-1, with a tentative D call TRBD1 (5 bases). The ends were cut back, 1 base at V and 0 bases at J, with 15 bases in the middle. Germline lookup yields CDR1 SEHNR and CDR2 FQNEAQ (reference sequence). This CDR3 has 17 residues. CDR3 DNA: TGTGCCAGCAGCTTAGGTTTCAGGGCCCGTATGAACACTGAAGCTTTCTTT. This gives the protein CASSLGFRARMNTEAFF.

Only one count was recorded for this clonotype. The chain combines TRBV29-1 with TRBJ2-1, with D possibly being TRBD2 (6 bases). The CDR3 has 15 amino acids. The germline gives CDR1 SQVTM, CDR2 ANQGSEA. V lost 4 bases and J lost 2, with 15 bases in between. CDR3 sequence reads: CSVGLGTRPYNEQFF. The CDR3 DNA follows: TGCAGCGTTGGTCTAGGGACTCGTCCCTACAATGAGCAGTTCTTC.

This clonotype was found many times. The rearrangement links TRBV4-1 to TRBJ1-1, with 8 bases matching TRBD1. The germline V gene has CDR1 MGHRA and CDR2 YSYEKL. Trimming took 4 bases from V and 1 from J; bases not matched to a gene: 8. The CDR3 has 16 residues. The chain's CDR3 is CASSRKQGAGNTEAFF. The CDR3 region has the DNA TGCGCCAGCAGCCGCAAGCAGGGGGCTGGGAACACTGAAGCTTTCTTT.

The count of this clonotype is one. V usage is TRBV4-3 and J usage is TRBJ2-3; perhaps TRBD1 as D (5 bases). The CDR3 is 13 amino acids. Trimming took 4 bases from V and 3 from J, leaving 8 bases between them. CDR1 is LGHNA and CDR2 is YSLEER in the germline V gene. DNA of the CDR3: TGCGCCAGCAGCCCGACAGTAACAGATACGCAGTATTTT. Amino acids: CASSPTVTDTQYF.

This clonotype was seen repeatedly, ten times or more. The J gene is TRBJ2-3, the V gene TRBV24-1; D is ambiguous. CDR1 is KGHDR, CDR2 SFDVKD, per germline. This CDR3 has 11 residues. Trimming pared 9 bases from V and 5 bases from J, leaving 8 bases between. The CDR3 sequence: CATGSGDTQYF. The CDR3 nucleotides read TGTGCCACCGGTTCGGGAGATACGCAGTATTTT.

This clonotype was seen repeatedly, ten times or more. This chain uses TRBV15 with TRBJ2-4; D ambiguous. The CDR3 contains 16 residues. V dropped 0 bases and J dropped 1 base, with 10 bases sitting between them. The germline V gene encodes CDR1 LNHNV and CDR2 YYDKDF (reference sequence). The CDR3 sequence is CATSREGGWAKNIQYF. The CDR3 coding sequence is TGTGCCACCAGCAGAGAGGGTGGCTGGGCCAAAAACATTCAGTACTTC.

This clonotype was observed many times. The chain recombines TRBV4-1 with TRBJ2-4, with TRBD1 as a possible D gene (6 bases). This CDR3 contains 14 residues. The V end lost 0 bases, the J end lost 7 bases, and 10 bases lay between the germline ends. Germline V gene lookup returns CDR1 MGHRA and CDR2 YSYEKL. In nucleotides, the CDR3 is TGCGCCAGCAGCCAAGATCGCCAGGGGAACATTCAGTACTTC. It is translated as CASSQDRQGNIQYF.

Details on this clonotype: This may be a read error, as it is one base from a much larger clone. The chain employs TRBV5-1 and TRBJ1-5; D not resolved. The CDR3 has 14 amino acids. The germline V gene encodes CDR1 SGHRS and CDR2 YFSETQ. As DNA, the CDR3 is TGCGACAGCAGCTTGACCGGATACAATCAGCCCCAGCATTTT. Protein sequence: CDSSLTGYNQPQHF.

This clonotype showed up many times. CDR3 in amino acids: CASSQATGAVYGYTF. The CDR3 coding sequence is TGTGCCAGCAGCCAAGCAACAGGGGCTGTCTATGGCTACACCTTC. V is TRBV3-1 and J is TRBJ1-2; 7 positions match TRBD1. Germline V CDR1 and CDR2: LGHDT, YNNKEL (reference sequence). This CDR3 is built from 15 residues. J was trimmed by 4 bases and V by 1 base; bases with no gene match: 6. The variable domain in full, completed from reference TRBV3-1 and TRBJ1-2, reads DTAVSQTPKYLVTQMGNDKSIKCEQNLGHDTMYWYKQDSKKFLKIMFSYNNKELIINETVPNRFSPKSPDKAHLNLHINSLELGDSAVYFCASSQATGAVYGYTFGSGTRLTVV.

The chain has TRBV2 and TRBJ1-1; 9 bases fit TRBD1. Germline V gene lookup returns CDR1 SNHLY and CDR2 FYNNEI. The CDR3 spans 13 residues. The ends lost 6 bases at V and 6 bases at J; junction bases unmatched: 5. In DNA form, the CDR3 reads TGTGCCAGCAGGGACAGGGGTTGGGCTGAAGCTTTCTTT. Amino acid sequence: CASRDRGWAEAFF.

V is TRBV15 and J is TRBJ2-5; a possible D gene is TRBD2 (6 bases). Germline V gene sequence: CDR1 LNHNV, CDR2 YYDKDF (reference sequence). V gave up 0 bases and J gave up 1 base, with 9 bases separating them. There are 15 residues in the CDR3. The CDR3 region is CATSRDGGSQETQYF. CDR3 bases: TGTGCCACCAGCAGAGATGGGGGGTCCCAAGAGACCCAGTACTTC.

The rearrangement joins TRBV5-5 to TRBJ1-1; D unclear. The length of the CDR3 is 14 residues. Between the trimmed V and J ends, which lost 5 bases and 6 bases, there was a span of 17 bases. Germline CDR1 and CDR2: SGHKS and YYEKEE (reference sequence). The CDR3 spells CASSYITGYAEAFF. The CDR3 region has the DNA TGTGCCAGCAGTTACATAACCGGATATGCTGAAGCTTTCTTT. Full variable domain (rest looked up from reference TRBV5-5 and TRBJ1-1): DAGVTQSPTHLIKTRGQQVTLRCSPISGHKSVSWYQQVLGQGPQFIFQYYEKEERGRGNFPDRFSARQFPNYSSELNVNALLLGDSALYLCASSYITGYAEAFFGQGTRLTVV.

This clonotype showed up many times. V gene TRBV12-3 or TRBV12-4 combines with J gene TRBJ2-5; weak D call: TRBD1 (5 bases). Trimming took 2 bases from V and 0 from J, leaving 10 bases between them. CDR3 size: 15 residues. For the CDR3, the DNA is TGTGCCAGCAGTTTACAAGGGGCTTACCAAGAGACCCAGTACTTC. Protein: CASSLQGAYQETQYF.

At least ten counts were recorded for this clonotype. This CDR3 reads CASSPDTNYGYTF. CDR3 DNA: TGTGCCAGCAGCCCAGACACGAACTATGGCTACACCTTC. The chain recombines TRBV7-2 with TRBJ1-2, with unresolved D. V lost 5 bases, J lost 2 bases, and 9 bases lay in between. Germline CDR1 is SGHTA and CDR2 is FQGNSA. This CDR3 is built from 13 residues.

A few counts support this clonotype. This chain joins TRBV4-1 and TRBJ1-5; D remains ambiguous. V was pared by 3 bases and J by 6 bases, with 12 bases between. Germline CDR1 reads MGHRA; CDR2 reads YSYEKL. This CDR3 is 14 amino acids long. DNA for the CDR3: TGCGCCAGCAGCCATGCGAAAGAGGGTCAGCCCCAGCATTTT. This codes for CASSHAKEGQPQHF.

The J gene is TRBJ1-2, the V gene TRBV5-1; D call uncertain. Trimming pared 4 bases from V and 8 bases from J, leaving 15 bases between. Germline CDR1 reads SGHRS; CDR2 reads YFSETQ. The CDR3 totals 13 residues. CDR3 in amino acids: CASSPPTSSGYTF. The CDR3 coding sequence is TGCGCCAGCAGCCCCCCGACCTCTAGCGGCTACACCTTC.

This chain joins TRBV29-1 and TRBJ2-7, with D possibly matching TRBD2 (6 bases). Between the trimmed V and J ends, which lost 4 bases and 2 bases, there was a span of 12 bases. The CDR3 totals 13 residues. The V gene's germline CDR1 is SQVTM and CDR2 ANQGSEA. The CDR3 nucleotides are TGCAGCGTTGTCAGGAGGGAAACCTACGAGCAGTACTTC. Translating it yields CSVVRRETYEQYF.

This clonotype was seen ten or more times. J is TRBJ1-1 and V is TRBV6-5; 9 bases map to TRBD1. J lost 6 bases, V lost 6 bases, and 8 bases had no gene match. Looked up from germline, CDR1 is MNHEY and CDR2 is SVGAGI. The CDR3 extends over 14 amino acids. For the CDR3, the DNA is TGTGCCAGCAGAACCGGGACAGGGCTTCCTGAAGCTTTCTTT. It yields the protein CASRTGTGLPEAFF.